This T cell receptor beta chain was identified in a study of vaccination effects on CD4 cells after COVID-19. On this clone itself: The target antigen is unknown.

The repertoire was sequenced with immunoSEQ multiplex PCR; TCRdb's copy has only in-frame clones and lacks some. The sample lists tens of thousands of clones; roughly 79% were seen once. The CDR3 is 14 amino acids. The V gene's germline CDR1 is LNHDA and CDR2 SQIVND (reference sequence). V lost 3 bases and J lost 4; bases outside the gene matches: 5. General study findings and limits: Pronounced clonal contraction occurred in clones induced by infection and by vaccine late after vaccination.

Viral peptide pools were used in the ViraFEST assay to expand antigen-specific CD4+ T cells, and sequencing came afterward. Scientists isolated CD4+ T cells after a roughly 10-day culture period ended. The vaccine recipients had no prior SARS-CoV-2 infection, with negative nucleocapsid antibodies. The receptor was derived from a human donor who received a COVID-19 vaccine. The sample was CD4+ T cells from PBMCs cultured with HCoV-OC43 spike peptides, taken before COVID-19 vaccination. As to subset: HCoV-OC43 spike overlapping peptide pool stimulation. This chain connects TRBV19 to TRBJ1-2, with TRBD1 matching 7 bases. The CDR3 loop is CASSIFPGGYGYTF. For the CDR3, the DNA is TGTGCCAGTAGTATCTTCCCAGGGGGCTATGGCTACACCTTC.